The T cell receptor beta chain described here comes from a study of blood T cell repertoires in COVID-19. Study-wide context: The United States, Italy and Spain provided the acute and convalescent COVID-19 samples. Nucleic acid was either cDNA or gDNA, and it came from T cells, B-cell-depleted T cells, or PBMCs.

Authors' processing steps: Amplification of reference gene primers was used by the study to estimate nucleated cell counts. The assay was immunoSEQ multiplex PCR, and TCRdb's table has in-frame clones only and misses some. V, J and clone size were drawn from that table, and D and trimming were deduced from the DNA. The sample comprises about 150,000 clones, 75% to 85% of which are singletons, and approximately 0.5% rests with the top ten. V gave up 2 bases and J gave up 0 bases, with 13 bases separating them. The CDR3 extends over 16 amino acids. Germline CDR1 reads MNHEY; CDR2 reads SVGAGI. The sequence derives from a man between 60 and 75 years old with acute or convalescent COVID-19. The source material was peripheral blood. This sequence joins TRBV6-5 and TRBJ1-1; no definite D call. The CDR3 loop is CASSYGSTVMNTEAFF. The DNA of the CDR3 is TGTGCCAGCAGTTACGGGTCAACAGTAATGAACACTGAAGCTTTCTTT.